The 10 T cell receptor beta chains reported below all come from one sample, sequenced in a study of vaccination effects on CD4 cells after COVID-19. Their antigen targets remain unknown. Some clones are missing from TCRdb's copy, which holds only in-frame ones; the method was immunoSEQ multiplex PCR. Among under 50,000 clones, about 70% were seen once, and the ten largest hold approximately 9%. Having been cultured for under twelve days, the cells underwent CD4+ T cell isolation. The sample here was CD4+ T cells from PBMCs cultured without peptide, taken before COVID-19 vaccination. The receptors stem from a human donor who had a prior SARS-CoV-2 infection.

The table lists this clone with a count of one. In DNA, the CDR3 is TGTGCCTACGACAGGCCACCCTACGAGCAGTACTTC. This codes for CAYDRPPYEQYF. The chain combines TRBV30 with TRBJ2-7; tentative D call: TRBD1 (6 bases). The germline V and J ends were trimmed by 7 bases and 2 bases, with 12 bases remaining between them. The germline V gene has CDR1 GTSNPN and CDR2 SVGIG (reference sequence). CDR3 size: 12 residues. The entire variable domain, with the rest obtained from reference TRBV30 and TRBJ2-7, is as follows: SQTIHQWPATLVQPVGSPLSLECTVEGTSNPNLYWYRQAAGRGLQLLFYSVGIGQISSEVPQNLSASRPQDRQFILSSKKLLLSDSGFYLCAYDRPPYEQYFGPGTRLTVT.

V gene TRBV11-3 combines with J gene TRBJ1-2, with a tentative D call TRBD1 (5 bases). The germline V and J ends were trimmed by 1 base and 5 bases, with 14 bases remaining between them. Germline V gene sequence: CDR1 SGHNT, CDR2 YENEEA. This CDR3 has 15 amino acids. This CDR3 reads CASSLAGTEIYGYTF. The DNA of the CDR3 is TGTGCCAGCAGCTTAGCTGGGACGGAAATATATGGCTACACCTTC.

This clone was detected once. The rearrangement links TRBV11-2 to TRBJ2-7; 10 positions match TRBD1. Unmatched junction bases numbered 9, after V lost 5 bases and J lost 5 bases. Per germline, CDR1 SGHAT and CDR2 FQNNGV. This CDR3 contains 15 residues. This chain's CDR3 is CASSQKGQGLDEQYF. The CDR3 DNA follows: TGTGCCAGCAGCCAAAAGGGACAGGGGCTTGACGAGCAGTACTTC.

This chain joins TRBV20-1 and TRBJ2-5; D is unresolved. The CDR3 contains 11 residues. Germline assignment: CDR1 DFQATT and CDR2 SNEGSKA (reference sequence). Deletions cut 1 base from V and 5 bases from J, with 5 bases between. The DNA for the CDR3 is TGCAGTGCTAGAGTTGGGGAGACCCAGTACTTC. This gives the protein CSARVGETQYF.

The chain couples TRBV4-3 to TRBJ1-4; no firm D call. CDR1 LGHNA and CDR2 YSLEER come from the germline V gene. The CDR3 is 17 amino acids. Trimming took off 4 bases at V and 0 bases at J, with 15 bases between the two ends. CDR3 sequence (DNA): TGCGCCAGCAGCCCGCGTGCGGGTACTGCAACTAATGAAAAACTGTTTTTT. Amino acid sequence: CASSPRAGTATNEKLFF.

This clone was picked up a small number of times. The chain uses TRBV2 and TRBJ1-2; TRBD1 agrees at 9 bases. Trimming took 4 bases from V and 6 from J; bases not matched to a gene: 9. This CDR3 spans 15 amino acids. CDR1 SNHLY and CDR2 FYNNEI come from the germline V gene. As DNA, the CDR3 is TGTGCCAGCAGTGGGGGACAGGGACTCATTAATGGCTACACCTTC. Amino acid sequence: CASSGGQGLINGYTF.

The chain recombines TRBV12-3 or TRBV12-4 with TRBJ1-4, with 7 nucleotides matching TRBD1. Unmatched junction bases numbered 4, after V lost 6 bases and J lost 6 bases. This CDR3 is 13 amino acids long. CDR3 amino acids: CASSGQVYEKLFF. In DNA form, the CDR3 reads TGTGCCAGCAGCGGACAGGTTTATGAAAAACTGTTTTTT.

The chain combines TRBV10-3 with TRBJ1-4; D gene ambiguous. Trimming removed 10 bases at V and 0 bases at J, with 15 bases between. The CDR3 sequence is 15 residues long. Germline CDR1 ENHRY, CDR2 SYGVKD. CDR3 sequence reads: CATRTGGATNEKLFF. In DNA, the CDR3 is TGTGCCACGAGGACGGGTGGTGCAACTAATGAAAAACTGTTTTTT.

Written as DNA, the CDR3 is TGTGCCAGCAGTCCCCAAGATACGCAGTATTTT. Residues: CASSPQDTQYF. The J gene is TRBJ2-3, the V gene TRBV6-5; no clear D gene. Trimming shortened V by 5 bases and J by 5 bases, and 5 bases separated the two germline ends. CDR1 is MNHEY, CDR2 SVGAGI, per germline. The CDR3 length is 11 residues.

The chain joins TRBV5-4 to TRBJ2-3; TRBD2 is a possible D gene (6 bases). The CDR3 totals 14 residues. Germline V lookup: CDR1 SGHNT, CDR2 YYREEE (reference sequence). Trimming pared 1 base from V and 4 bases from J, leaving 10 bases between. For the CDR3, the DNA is TGTGCCAGCAGCTTGTTCGGGAGAGCAGATACGCAGTATTTT. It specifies CASSLFGRADTQYF.